The 13 T cell receptor beta chains presented below share a single source sample, sequenced in a study of T cell repertoires in cytomegalovirus infection. Via MiXCR, TCRdb re-called the reads, giving one row per CDR3 protein. The repertoire includes about 140,000 distinct CDR3 sequences, 5.5% to 7% of them detected once, and roughly 18% sits in the top ten. Sequences were obtained from PBMCs. These receptors all stem from a human donor in good health (CMV status not recorded). Some clones in this sample may be carry-over from other donors' samples.

This clonotype was observed many times. V is TRBV7-2 and J is TRBJ1-1; D may be TRBD1 (6 bases). CDR1 and CDR2 from the germline V gene are SGHTA and FQGNSA. V lost 5 bases to trimming and J lost 2 bases, with 15 bases between them. This CDR3 spans 15 amino acids. CDR3 in amino acids: CASSPAGRGNTEAFF. For the CDR3, the DNA is TGTGCCAGCAGCCCAGCGGGCAGGGGCAACACTGAAGCTTTCTTT.

This clonotype was observed at least ten times. The chain recombines TRBV7-6 with TRBJ1-5; D is undetermined. The CDR3 length is 15 residues. The ends were cut back, 5 bases at V and 0 bases at J, with 11 bases in the middle. The germline CDR1 and CDR2 sequences are SGHVS and FNYEAQ. The CDR3 DNA sequence: TGTGCCAGCAGCCCTGATGCCACTAGCAATCAGCCCCAGCATTTT. Translating it yields CASSPDATSNQPQHF.

This clonotype was seen repeatedly, ten times or more. The V and J genes are TRBV4-3 and TRBJ1-2; D remains unclear. The CDR3 is made up of 15 amino acids. CDR1 and CDR2 (germline): LGHNA, YSLEER. Trimming cost V 4 bases and J 3 bases, with 15 bases left between them. The CDR3 region has the DNA TGCGCCAGCAGCCGGGCAACGAGTTCTGACTATGGCTACACCTTC. Translating it yields CASSRATSSDYGYTF.

Only a few counts were recorded for this clonotype. The rearrangement joins TRBV25-1 to TRBJ2-1, with D perhaps TRBD1 (5 bases). CDR1 is MGHDK, CDR2 SYGVNS, per germline. The CDR3 consists of 13 residues. Trimming removed 7 bases at V and 5 bases at J, with 12 bases between. For the CDR3, the DNA is TGTGCCAGCATTCCTCAGGGAAACAATGAGCAGTTCTTC. Its translation is CASIPQGNNEQFF.

This clonotype was recorded at least ten times. CDR3 loop: CASIPRGGPEGYTF. In DNA form, the CDR3 reads TGTGCCAGCATTCCACGGGGCGGACCGGAGGGCTACACCTTC. The J gene is TRBJ1-2, the V gene TRBV6-5; weak D call: TRBD1 (5 bases). The CDR3 has 14 amino acids. The V gene's germline CDR1 is MNHEY and CDR2 SVGAGI. V was trimmed by 7 bases and J by 8 bases, leaving 20 bases between them.

This clonotype was picked up many times. J is TRBJ2-1 and V is TRBV4-1; no clear D. V lost 0 bases, J lost 0 bases, and 9 bases lay in between. The length of the CDR3 is 16 residues. Germline values: CDR1 MGHRA, CDR2 YSYEKL. The chain's CDR3 is CASSQEIAFSYNEQFF. CDR3 DNA sequence: TGCGCCAGCAGCCAAGAGATAGCTTTCTCCTACAATGAGCAGTTCTTC.

The genes are TRBV29-1 and TRBJ1-1; 8 bases agree with TRBD1. This CDR3 has 14 amino acids. The trim removed 6 bases at V and 5 bases at J, leaving 11 bases unmatched. Germline loops: CDR1 SQVTM, CDR2 ANQGSEA. The CDR3: CSVSRAGGSTEAFF. The CDR3 nucleotides read TGCAGCGTCTCGAGAGCAGGGGGCAGTACTGAAGCTTTCTTT.

This clonotype was counted at least ten times. The chain has TRBV25-1 and TRBJ1-1; 7 bases line up with TRBD1. Trimming at V came to 4 bases and at J to 3 bases, leaving 8 bases not matched to a gene. This CDR3 has 15 amino acids. Germline loops: CDR1 MGHDK, CDR2 SYGVNS. CDR3 sequence (DNA): TGTGCCAGCAGTGTCAGACAGGGTAAGGACACTGAAGCTTTCTTT. As protein: CASSVRQGKDTEAFF.

In its sample, this clonotype was seen many times. The gene calls are TRBV7-2 and TRBJ1-2; 11 nucleotides line up with TRBD1. V was pared by 5 bases and J by 7 bases, with 6 bases of the junction left unmatched. Germline CDR1 and CDR2: SGHTA and FQGNSA. The CDR3 loop spans 14 amino acids. CDR3 protein: CASSARTGGVGYTF. The CDR3 region has the DNA TGTGCCAGCAGCGCCCGGACAGGGGGCGTTGGCTACACCTTC.

This clonotype was detected many times. The junction differs from germline at one of its ends, possibly a read error. The chain joins TRBV7-7 to TRBJ2-5, with unresolved D. Germline V gene lookup returns CDR1 SSHAT and CDR2 FNYEAQ (reference sequence). This CDR3 contains 14 residues. The CDR3 protein is CASSPTGYQETQYF. In nucleotides, the CDR3 is TGTGCTAGCAGCCCGACGGGTTACCAAGAGACCCAGTACTTC.

This clonotype was found a few times. The DNA of the CDR3 is TGCAGCACCGAGTTCATGAACACTGAAGCTTTCTTT. Translating it yields CSTEFMNTEAFF. The genes are TRBV29-1 and TRBJ1-1; D is undetermined. This CDR3 is built from 12 residues. Trimming shortened V by 8 bases and J by 0 bases, and 10 bases separated the two germline ends. Germline loops: CDR1 SQVTM, CDR2 ANQGSEA.

The table lists this clonotype with many counts. V and J are TRBV7-2 and TRBJ2-6; D call uncertain. From germline, CDR1 is SGHTA and CDR2 FQGNSA. This CDR3 contains 17 residues. V lost 2 bases and J lost 1, with 12 bases in between. The CDR3 sequence: CASSLSSERSGANVLTF. As DNA, the CDR3 is TGTGCCAGCAGCTTAAGTTCGGAAAGGTCTGGGGCCAACGTCCTGACTTTC.

This clonotype was found a few times. The rearrangement joins TRBV7-3 to TRBJ2-2, with D possibly being TRBD2 (5 bases). From germline, CDR1 is SGHTA and CDR2 FQGTGA. This CDR3 spans 14 amino acids. Trimming removed 1 base at V and 2 bases at J, with 5 bases between. Here the CDR3 DNA reads TGTGCCAGCAGCTTAAGACTAAACACCGGGGAGCTGTTTTTT. Amino acids: CASSLRLNTGELFF.